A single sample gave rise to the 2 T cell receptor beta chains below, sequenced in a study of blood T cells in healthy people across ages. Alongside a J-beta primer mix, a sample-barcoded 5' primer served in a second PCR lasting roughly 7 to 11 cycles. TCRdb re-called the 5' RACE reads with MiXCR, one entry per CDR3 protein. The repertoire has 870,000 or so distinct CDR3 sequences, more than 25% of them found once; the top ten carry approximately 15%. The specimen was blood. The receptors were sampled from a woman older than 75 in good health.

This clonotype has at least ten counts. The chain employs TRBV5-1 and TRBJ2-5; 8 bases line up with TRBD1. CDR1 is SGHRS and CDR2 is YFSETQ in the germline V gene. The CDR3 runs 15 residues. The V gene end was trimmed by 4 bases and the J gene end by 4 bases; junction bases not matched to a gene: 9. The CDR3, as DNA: TGCGCCAGCAGCCTGGACAGGGTGGGACTAGAGACCCAGTACTTC. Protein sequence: CASSLDRVGLETQYF.

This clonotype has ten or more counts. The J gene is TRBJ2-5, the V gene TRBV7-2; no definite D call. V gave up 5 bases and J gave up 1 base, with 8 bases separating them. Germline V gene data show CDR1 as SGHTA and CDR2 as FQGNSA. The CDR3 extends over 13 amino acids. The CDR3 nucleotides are TGTGCCAGCAGCCGATCAACCCAAGAGACCCAGTACTTC. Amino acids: CASSRSTQETQYF.